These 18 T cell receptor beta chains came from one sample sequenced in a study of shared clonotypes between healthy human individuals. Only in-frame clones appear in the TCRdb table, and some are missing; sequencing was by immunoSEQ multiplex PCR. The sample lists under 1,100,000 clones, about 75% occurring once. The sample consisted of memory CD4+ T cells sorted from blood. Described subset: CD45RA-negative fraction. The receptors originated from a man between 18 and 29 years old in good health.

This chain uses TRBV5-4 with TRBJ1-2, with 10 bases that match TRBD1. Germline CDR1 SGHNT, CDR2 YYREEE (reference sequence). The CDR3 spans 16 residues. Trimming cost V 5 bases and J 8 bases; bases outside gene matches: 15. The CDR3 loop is CASSKGQGTEIGGYTF. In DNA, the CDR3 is TGTGCCAGCAGTAAGGGACAGGGGACGGAAATAGGAGGCTACACCTTC. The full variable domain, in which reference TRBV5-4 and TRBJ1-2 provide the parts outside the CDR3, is ETGVTQSPTHLIKTRGQQVTLRCSSQSGHNTVSWYQQALGQGPQFIFQYYREEENGRGNFPPRFSGLQFPNYSSELNVNALELDDSALYLCASSKGQGTEIGGYTFGSGTRLTVV.

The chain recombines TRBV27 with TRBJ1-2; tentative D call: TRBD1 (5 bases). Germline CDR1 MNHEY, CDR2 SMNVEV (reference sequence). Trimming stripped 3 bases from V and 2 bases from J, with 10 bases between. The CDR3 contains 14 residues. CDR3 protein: CASSLQGGNYGYTF. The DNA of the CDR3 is TGTGCCAGCAGTTTGCAGGGAGGGAACTATGGCTACACCTTC.

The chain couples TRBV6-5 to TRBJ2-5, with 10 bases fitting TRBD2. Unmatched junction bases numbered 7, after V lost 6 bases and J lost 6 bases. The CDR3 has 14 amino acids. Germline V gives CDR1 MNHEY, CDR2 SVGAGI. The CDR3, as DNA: TGTGCCAGCAGCACACTAGCGGGGAAAAAGACCCAGTACTTC. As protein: CASSTLAGKKTQYF.

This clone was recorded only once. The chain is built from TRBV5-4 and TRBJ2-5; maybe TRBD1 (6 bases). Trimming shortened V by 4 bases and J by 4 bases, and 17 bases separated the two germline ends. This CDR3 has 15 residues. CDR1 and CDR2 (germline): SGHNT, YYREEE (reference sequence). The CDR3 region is CASSVDSGAGETQYF. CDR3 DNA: TGTGCCAGCAGCGTGGACAGCGGCGCGGGAGAGACCCAGTACTTC.

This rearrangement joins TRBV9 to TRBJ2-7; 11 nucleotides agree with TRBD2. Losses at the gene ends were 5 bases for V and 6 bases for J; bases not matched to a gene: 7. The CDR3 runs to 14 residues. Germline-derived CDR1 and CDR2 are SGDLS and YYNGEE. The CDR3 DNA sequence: TGTGCCAGCAGACGGGGACTAGCGGAGGGCGAGCAGTACTTC. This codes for CASRRGLAEGEQYF.

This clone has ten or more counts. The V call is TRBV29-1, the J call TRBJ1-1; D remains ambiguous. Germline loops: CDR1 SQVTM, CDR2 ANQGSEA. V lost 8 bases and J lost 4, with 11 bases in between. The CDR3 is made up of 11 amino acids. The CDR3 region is CSIRRGTEAFF. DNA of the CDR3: TGCAGCATAAGGAGAGGCACTGAAGCTTTCTTT.

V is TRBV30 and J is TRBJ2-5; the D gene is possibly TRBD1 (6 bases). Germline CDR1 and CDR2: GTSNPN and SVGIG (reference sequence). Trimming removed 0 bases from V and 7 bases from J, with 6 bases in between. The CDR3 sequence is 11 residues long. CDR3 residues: CAWSVQGTQYF. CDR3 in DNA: TGTGCCTGGAGTGTACAGGGGACCCAGTACTTC.

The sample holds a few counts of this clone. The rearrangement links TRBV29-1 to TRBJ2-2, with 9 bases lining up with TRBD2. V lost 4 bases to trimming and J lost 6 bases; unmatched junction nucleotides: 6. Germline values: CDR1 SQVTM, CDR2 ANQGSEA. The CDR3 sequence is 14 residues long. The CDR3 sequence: CSVGAGGVAGELFF. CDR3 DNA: TGCAGCGTTGGAGCGGGAGGTGTGGCCGGGGAGCTGTTTTTT.

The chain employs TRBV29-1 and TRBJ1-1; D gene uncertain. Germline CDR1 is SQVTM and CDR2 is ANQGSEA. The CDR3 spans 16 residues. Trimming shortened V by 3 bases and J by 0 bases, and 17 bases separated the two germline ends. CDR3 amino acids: CSVDGVVKTMNTEAFF. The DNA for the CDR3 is TGCAGCGTTGATGGCGTCGTGAAGACGATGAACACTGAAGCTTTCTTT.

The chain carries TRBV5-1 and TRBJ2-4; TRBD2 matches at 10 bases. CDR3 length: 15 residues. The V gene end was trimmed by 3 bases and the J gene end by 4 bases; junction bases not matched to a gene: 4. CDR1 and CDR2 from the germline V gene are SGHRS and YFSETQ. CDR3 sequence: CASSSETSGKNIQYF. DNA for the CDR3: TGCGCCAGCAGCTCAGAGACTAGCGGGAAAAACATTCAGTACTTC.

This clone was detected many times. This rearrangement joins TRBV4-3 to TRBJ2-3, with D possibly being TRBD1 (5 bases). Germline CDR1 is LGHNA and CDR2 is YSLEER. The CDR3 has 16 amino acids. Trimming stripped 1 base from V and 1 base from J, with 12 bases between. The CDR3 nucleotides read TGCGCCAGCAGCCAAGTATCTGGGGCTGGCACAGATACGCAGTATTTT. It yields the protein CASSQVSGAGTDTQYF.

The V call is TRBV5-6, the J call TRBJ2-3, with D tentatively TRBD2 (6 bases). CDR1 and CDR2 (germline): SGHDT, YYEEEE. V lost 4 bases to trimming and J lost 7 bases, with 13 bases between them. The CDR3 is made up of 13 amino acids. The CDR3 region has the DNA TGTGCCAGCAGCCTTGAGGGGAGGCATACGCAGTATTTT. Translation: CASSLEGRHTQYF.

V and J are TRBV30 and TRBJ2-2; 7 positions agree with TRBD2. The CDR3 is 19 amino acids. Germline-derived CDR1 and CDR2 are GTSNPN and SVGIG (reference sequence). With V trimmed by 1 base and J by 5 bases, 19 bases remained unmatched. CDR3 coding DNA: TGTGCCTGGAGTGCTTTACCCATCCGGCGGGAGATAGGTACCGGGGAGCTGTTTTTT. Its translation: CAWSALPIRREIGTGELFF.

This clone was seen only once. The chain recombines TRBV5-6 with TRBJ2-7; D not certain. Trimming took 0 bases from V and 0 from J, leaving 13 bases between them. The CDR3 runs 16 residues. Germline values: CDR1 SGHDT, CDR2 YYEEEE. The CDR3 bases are TGTGCCAGCAGCTTGGGGCCTTCTGGGGTCTCCTACGAGCAGTACTTC. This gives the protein CASSLGPSGVSYEQYF.

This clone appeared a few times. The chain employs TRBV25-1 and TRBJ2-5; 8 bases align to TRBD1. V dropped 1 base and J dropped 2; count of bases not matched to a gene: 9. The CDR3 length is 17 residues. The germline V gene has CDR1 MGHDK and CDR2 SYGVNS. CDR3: CASSEFRTGSAQETQYF. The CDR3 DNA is TGTGCCAGCAGTGAATTCAGGACAGGGAGTGCGCAAGAGACCCAGTACTTC. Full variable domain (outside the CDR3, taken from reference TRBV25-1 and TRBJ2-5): EADIYQTPRYLVIGTGKKITLECSQTMGHDKMYWYQQDPGMELHLIHYSYGVNSTEKGDLSSESTVSRIRTEHFPLTLESARPSHTSQYLCASSEFRTGSAQETQYFGPGTRLLVL.

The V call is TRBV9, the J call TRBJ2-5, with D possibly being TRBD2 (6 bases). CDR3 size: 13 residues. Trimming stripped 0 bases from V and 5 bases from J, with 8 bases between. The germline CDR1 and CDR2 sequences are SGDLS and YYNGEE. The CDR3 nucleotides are TGTGCCAGCAGCGTAGCTGGGAGGGAGACCCAGTACTTC. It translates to CASSVAGRETQYF.

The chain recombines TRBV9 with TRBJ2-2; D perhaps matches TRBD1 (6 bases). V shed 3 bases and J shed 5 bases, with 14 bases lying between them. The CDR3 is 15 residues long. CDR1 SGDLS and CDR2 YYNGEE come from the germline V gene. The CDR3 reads CASSARTVSTGELFF. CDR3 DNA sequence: TGTGCCAGCAGCGCCCGGACAGTATCTACCGGGGAGCTGTTTTTT.

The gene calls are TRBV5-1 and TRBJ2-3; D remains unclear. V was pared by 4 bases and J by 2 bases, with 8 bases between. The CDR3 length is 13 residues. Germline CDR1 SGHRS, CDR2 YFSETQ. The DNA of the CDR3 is TGCGCCAGCAGCACCCATTTCACAGATACGCAGTATTTT. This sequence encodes CASSTHFTDTQYF.